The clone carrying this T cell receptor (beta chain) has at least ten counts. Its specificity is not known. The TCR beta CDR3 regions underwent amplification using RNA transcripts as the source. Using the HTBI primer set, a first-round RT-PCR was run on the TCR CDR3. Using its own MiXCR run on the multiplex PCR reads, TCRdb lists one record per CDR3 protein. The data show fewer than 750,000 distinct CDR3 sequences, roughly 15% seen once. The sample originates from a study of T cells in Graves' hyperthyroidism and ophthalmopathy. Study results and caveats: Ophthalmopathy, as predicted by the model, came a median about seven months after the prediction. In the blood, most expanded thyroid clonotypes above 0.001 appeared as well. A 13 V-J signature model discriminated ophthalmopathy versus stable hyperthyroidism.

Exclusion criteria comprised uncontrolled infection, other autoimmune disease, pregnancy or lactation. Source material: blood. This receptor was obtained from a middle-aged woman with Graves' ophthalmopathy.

The CDR3 DNA reads as TGTGCCACCAGTGATCCGGGACAGGGGGAGCAGTACTTC. Encoded protein: CATSDPGQGEQYF. The chain links TRBV24-1 to TRBJ2-7, with 10 bases lining up with TRBD1. The CDR3 extends over 13 amino acids. The ends lost 3 bases at V and 7 bases at J; junction bases unmatched: 2. The V gene's germline CDR1 is KGHDR and CDR2 SFDVKD.